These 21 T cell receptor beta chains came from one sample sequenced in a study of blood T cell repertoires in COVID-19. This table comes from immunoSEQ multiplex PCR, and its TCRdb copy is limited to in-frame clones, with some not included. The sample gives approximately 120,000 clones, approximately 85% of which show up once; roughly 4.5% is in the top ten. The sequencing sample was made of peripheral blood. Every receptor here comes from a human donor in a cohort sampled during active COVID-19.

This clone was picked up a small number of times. CDR3 loop: CASSLWTSGSTGELFF. In nucleotides, the CDR3 is TGTGCCAGCAGCCTGTGGACTAGCGGGAGCACCGGGGAGCTGTTTTTT. This chain uses TRBV3-1 (or the pseudogene TRBV3-2) with TRBJ2-2; 13 nucleotides line up with TRBD2. The CDR3 sequence is 16 residues long. From germline, CDR1 is LGHDT and CDR2 YNNKEL (reference sequence). The V gene end was trimmed by 4 bases and the J gene end by 4 bases; junction bases not matched to a gene: 3.

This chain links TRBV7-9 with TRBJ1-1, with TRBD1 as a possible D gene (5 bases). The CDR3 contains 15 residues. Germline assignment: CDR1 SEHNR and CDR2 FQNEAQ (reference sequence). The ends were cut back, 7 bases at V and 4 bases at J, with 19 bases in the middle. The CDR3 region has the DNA TGTGCCAGCACCCGGGGGGGGGATATGGGCACTGAAGCTTTCTTT. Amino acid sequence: CASTRGGDMGTEAFF.

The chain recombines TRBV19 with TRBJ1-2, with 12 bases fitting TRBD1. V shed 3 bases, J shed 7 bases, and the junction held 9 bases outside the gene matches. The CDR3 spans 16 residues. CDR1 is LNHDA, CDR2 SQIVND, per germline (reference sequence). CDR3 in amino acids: CASSIVRDRGLRGYTF. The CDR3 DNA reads TGTGCCAGTAGTATTGTCCGGGACAGGGGGCTGCGTGGCTACACCTTC.

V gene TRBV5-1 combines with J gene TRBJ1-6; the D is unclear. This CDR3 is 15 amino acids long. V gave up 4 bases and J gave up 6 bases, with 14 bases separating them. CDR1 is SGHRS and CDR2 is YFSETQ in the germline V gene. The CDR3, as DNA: TGCGCCAGCAGCATGAACCGGGATTCTAATTCACCCCTCCACTTT. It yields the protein CASSMNRDSNSPLHF.

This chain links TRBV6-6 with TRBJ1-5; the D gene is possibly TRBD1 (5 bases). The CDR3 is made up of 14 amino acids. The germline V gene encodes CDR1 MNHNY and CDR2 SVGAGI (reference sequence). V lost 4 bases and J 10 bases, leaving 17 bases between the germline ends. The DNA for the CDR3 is TGTGCCAGCAGTTTACCAGGGAACCAGGGACCCCAGCATTTT. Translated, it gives CASSLPGNQGPQHF.

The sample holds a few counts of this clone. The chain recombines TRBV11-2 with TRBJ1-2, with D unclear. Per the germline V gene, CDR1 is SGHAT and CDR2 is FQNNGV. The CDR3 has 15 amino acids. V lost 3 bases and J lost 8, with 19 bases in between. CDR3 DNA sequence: TGTGCCAGCAGCTTCGCCGGGTCCTTGGATAAGGGCTACACCTTC. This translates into CASSFAGSLDKGYTF.

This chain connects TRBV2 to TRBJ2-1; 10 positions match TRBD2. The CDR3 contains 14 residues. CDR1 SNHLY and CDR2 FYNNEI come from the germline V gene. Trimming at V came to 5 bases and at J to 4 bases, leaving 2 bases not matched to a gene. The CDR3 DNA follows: TGTGCCAGCAGTACTAGCGGGGATTACAATGAGCAGTTCTTC. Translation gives CASSTSGDYNEQFF.

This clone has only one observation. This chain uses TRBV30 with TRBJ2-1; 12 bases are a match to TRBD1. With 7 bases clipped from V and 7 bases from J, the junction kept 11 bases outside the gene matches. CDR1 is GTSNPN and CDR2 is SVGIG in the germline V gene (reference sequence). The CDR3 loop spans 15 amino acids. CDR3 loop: CAFRGRDRGQNEQFF. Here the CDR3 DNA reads TGTGCCTTTAGGGGACGGGACAGGGGGCAGAATGAGCAGTTCTTC.

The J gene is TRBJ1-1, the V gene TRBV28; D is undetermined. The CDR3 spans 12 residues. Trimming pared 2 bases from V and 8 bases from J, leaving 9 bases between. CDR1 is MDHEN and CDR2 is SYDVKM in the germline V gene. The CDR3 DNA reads TGTGCCAGCAGTTTAAACAGTTACGAAGCTTTCTTT. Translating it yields CASSLNSYEAFF.

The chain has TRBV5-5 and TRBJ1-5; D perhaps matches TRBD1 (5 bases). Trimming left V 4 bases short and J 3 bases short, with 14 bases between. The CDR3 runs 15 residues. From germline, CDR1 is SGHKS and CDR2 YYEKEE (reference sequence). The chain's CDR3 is CASSPEGQTNQPQHF. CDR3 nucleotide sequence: TGTGCCAGCAGCCCGGAAGGACAAACCAATCAGCCCCAGCATTTT.

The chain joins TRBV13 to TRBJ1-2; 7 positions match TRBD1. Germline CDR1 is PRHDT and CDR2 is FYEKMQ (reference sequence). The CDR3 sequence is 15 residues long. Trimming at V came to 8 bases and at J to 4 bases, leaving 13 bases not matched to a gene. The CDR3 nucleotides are TGTGCCAGCGGAGGACAGGCGTGGATTGGCTATGGCTACACCTTC. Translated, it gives CASGGQAWIGYGYTF.

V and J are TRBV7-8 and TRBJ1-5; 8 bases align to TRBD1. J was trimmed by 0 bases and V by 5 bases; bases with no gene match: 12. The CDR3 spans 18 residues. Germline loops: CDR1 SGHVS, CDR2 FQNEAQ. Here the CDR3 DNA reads TGTGCCAGCAGCCATTCCCGAGGACAGGGCCTTAGCAATCAGCCCCAGCATTTT. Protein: CASSHSRGQGLSNQPQHF.

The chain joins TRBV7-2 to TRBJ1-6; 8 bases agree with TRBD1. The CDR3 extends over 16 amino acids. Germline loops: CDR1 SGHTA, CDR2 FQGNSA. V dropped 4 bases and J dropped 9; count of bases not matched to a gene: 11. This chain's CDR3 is CASSSSGTGGSSPLHF. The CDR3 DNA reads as TGTGCCAGCAGCTCGTCCGGGACAGGTGGCAGTTCACCCCTCCACTTT.

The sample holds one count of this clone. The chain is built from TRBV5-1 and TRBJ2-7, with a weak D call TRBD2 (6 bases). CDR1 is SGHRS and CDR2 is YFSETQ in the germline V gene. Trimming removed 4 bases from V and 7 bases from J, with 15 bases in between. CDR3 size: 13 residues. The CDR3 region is CASSIGGTSEQYF. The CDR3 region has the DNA TGCGCCAGCAGCATAGGAGGGACGTCAGAGCAGTACTTC.

Here the CDR3 reads CASSYSLAGGISGTDTQYF. CDR3 DNA sequence: TGTGCCAGCAGTTACAGCCTAGCGGGGGGCATTTCTGGGACAGATACGCAGTATTTT. The chain couples TRBV6-2 or TRBV6-3 to TRBJ2-3, with 11 bases matching TRBD2. Trimming cost V 2 bases and J 3 bases; bases outside gene matches: 13. CDR1 MNHEY and CDR2 SVGEGT come from the germline V gene. This CDR3 is built from 19 residues.

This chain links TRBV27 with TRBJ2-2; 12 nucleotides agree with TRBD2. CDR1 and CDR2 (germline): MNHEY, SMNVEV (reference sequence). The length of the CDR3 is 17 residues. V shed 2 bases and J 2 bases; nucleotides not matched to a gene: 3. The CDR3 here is CASSLRLAGVNTGELFF. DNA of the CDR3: TGTGCCAGCAGTTTAAGACTAGCGGGAGTTAACACCGGGGAGCTGTTTTTT.

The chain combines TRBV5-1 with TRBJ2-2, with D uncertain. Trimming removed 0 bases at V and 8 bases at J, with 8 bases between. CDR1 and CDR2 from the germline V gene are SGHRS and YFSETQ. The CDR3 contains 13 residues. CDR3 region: CASSLDSEGELFF. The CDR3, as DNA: TGCGCCAGCAGCTTGGACTCGGAGGGGGAGCTGTTTTTT. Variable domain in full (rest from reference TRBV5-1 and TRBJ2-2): KAGVTQTPRYLIKTRGQQVTLSCSPISGHRSVSWYQQTPGQGLQFLFEYFSETQRNKGNFPGRFSGRQFSNSRSEMNVSTLELGDSALYLCASSLDSEGELFFGEGSRLTVL.

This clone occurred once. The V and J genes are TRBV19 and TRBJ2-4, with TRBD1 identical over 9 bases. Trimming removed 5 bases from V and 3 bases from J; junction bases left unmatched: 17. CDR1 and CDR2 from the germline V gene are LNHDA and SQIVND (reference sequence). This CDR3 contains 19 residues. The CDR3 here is CASSHLGQGLKVGKNIQYF. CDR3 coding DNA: TGTGCCAGTAGTCATTTGGGACAGGGACTTAAGGTGGGCAAAAACATTCAGTACTTC.

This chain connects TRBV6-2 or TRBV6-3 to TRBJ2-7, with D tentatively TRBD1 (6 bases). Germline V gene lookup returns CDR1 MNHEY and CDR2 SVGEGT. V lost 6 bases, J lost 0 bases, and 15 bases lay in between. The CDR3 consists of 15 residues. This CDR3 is CASSLDRTSSYEQYV. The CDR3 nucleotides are TGTGCCAGCAGCCTCGACAGGACCAGCTCCTACGAGCAGTACGTC.

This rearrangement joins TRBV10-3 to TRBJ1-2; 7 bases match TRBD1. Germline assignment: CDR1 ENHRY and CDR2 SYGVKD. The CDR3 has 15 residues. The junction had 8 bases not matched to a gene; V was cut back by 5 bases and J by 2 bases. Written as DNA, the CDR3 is TGTGCCATCAGTATCTCCGGGACAGTAAACTATGGCTACACCTTC. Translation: CAISISGTVNYGYTF.

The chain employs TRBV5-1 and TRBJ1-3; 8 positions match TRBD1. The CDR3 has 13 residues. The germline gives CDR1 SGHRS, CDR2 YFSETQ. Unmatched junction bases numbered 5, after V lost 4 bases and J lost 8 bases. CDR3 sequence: CASSAGGIDTIYF. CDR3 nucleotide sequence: TGCGCCAGCAGCGCAGGGGGCATAGACACCATATATTTT.